This passage covers 21 T cell receptor beta chains from one sample sequenced in a study of shared clonotypes between healthy human individuals. The data were produced by immunoSEQ multiplex PCR, yet TCRdb's version contains in-frame clones alone and is incomplete. The table lists some 2.3 million clones, more than 85% of them singletons. The sample consisted of naive CD4+ T cells from PBMCs. Documented subset: CD45RA+ positively selected. These receptors were obtained from a man aged 18 to 30 in good health. Some clones in this sample may be carry-over from other donors' samples.

J is TRBJ2-7 and V is TRBV21-1. TRBV21-1 is designated a pseudogene. The CDR3 consists of 14 residues. CDR3 nucleotide sequence: TGTGCCAGCACACGGGGACGGATGCGGTGGGAGCAGTACTTC. It codes for CASTRGRMRWEQYF.

A few counts support this clone. The gene calls are TRBV19 and TRBJ2-1; 7 bases match TRBD2. After removal of 3 bases from V and 4 bases from J, the junction contained 6 bases not matched to a gene. Germline CDR1 and CDR2: LNHDA and SQIVND (reference sequence). The CDR3 is made up of 15 amino acids. The CDR3 region has the DNA TGTGCCAGTAGTATGTACGGGACTACTTACAATGAGCAGTTCTTC. Amino acid sequence: CASSMYGTTYNEQFF.

The J gene is TRBJ1-1, the V gene TRBV11-2; weak D call: TRBD1 (5 bases). This CDR3 region has 13 residues. Looked up from germline, CDR1 is SGHAT and CDR2 is FQNNGV. V was trimmed by 5 bases and J by 6 bases, leaving 13 bases between them. CDR3 sequence (DNA): TGTGCCAGCAGCAGTTCGGGGGTCTCTGAAGCTTTCTTT. Translation: CASSSSGVSEAFF.

V usage is TRBV5-1 and J usage is TRBJ2-7; no definite D call. V was cut by 4 bases and J by 5 bases, with 19 bases left in between. Germline V gene sequence: CDR1 SGHRS, CDR2 YFSETQ. The CDR3 is 15 amino acids. CDR3: CASSDFGTVTHEQYF. The CDR3, as DNA: TGCGCCAGCAGCGATTTTGGCACAGTTACGCACGAGCAGTACTTC.

V gene TRBV2 combines with J gene TRBJ2-7, with TRBD2 matching 12 bases. Looked up from germline, CDR1 is SNHLY and CDR2 is FYNNEI. V lost 1 base and J lost 7; bases outside the gene matches: 11. The CDR3 is 17 amino acids. The CDR3 protein is CASSEEGKTSGSEEQYF. CDR3 coding DNA: TGTGCCAGCAGTGAAGAGGGGAAGACTAGCGGGAGCGAAGAGCAGTACTTC.

The chain carries TRBV25-1 and TRBJ1-4; D is unresolved. The CDR3 is 13 residues long. V was cut by 5 bases and J by 7 bases, with 11 bases left in between. Germline values: CDR1 MGHDK, CDR2 SYGVNS. CDR3 DNA: TGTGCCAGCAGTCTGGGGTATACTGAAAAACTGTTTTTT. It translates to CASSLGYTEKLFF.

The J gene is TRBJ2-7, the V gene TRBV7-3; D may correspond to TRBD1 or TRBD2 (5 bases each). Looked up from germline, CDR1 is SGHTA and CDR2 is FQGTGA. CDR3 length equals 13 residues. Trimming stripped 5 bases from V and 2 bases from J, with 10 bases between. The CDR3 reads CASSRDGAYEQYF. In nucleotides, the CDR3 is TGTGCCAGCAGCCGGGACGGAGCCTACGAGCAGTACTTC.

The chain couples TRBV7-8 to TRBJ1-5; TRBD1 might be the D (5 bases). The CDR3 loop spans 18 amino acids. V lost 5 bases, J lost 4 bases, and 24 bases lay in between. CDR1 and CDR2 from the germline V gene are SGHVS and FQNEAQ. In DNA, the CDR3 is TGTGCCAGCAGCATCGGGCGGTATAGTGACAGCGTAAATCAGCCCCAGCATTTT. Protein: CASSIGRYSDSVNQPQHF.

This clone was seen a single time. The rearrangement uses TRBV2 and TRBJ1-2, with TRBD1 as a possible D gene (6 bases). The ends were cut back, 6 bases at V and 4 bases at J, with 12 bases in the middle. Germline-derived CDR1 and CDR2 are SNHLY and FYNNEI. The CDR3 spans 13 residues. Here the CDR3 reads CASSDQQGYGYTF. CDR3 coding DNA: TGTGCCAGCAGCGACCAACAGGGCTATGGCTACACCTTC.

The chain has TRBV28 and TRBJ1-2; D gene uncertain. The CDR3 has 14 residues. V was trimmed by 1 base and J by 2 bases, leaving 8 bases between them. Germline V gives CDR1 MDHEN, CDR2 SYDVKM. CDR3 coding DNA: TGTGCCAGCAGTTTATCGCTGAAAAACTATGGCTACACCTTC. It codes for CASSLSLKNYGYTF.

This sequence joins TRBV6-4 and TRBJ2-3, with no clear D. Germline V CDR1 and CDR2: MRHNA, SNTAGT. The CDR3 runs to 15 residues. V lost 10 bases, J lost 7 bases, and 24 bases lay in between. This CDR3 is CATTHDTSIIHTQYF. The CDR3 bases are TGTGCCACCACCCACGACACGTCGATCATTCATACGCAGTATTTT.

V is TRBV27 and J is TRBJ2-1, with D perhaps TRBD2 (6 bases). Trimming left V 2 bases short and J 0 bases short, with 20 bases between. The germline V gene has CDR1 MNHEY and CDR2 SMNVEV (reference sequence). The length of the CDR3 is 19 residues. CDR3 DNA sequence: TGTGCCAGCAGTTTAGGGAGGCCGGTAGGTTGGAGCTCCTACAATGAGCAGTTCTTC. Translation gives CASSLGRPVGWSSYNEQFF.

The chain recombines TRBV19 with TRBJ1-2; 9 bases fit TRBD1. Losses at the gene ends were 1 base for V and 8 bases for J; bases not matched to a gene: 5. Germline V gene lookup returns CDR1 LNHDA and CDR2 SQIVND (reference sequence). The CDR3 is 14 residues long. CDR3 region: CASSIGTGVSGYTF. The CDR3, as DNA: TGTGCCAGTAGTATAGGGACAGGGGTGAGCGGCTACACCTTC.

This chain joins TRBV11-2 and TRBJ2-1, with 10 nucleotides matching TRBD2. This CDR3 is 16 amino acids long. Germline CDR1 SGHAT, CDR2 FQNNGV. V dropped 4 bases and J dropped 3; count of bases not matched to a gene: 6. CDR3 nucleotides: TGTGCCAGCAGCTCAATAGCGGGAGGAAGCTACAATGAGCAGTTCTTC. Protein: CASSSIAGGSYNEQFF.

The chain employs TRBV14 and TRBJ2-5, with TRBD2 matching over 10 bases. From germline, CDR1 is SGHDN and CDR2 FVKESK. Unmatched junction bases numbered 6, after V lost 0 bases and J lost 5 bases. The CDR3 is 16 amino acids. The CDR3 DNA is TGTGCCAGCAGCCAAGAATCTAGCGGGAGCGTGGAGACCCAGTACTTC. Translated: CASSQESSGSVETQYF.

DNA for the CDR3: TGCGCCAGCAGCCAAGCGTCTTACCCATCAGACACCGGGGAGCTGTTTTTT. Encoded protein: CASSQASYPSDTGELFF. The chain is built from TRBV4-1 and TRBJ2-2; unclear D gene. This CDR3 comprises 17 residues. With 1 base removed from V and 3 bases from J, the gap between germline ends came to 15 bases. Germline CDR1 reads MGHRA; CDR2 reads YSYEKL.

This chain uses TRBV2 with TRBJ2-1, with D possibly being TRBD2 (6 bases). CDR1 and CDR2 (germline): SNHLY, FYNNEI. CDR3 length equals 17 residues. Trimming removed 7 bases from V and 0 bases from J, with 19 bases in between. The CDR3 DNA sequence: TGTGCCAGCACCCCGGCCCTAGCGCTCAGCTCCTACAATGAGCAGTTCTTC. This gives the protein CASTPALALSSYNEQFF.

The V call is TRBV4-3, the J call TRBJ2-7; TRBD2 aligns across 12 bases. Germline V lookup: CDR1 LGHNA, CDR2 YSLEER. CDR3 length: 16 residues. Germline trimming cut 1 base from V and 5 bases from J; bases unmatched to any gene: 6. The chain's CDR3 is CASSQGGTSGFHEQYF. Written as DNA, the CDR3 is TGCGCCAGCAGCCAAGGAGGGACTAGCGGGTTCCACGAGCAGTACTTC.

The chain is built from TRBV27 and TRBJ1-1; 9 positions agree with TRBD1. J gave up 3 bases and V 6 bases, and 14 bases lay outside the gene matches. The length of the CDR3 is 17 residues. The V gene's germline CDR1 is MNHEY and CDR2 SMNVEV (reference sequence). In nucleotides, the CDR3 is TGTGCCAGCAGGACAGCCGGGACAGGGAAAAAGGACACTGAAGCTTTCTTT. The encoded protein is CASRTAGTGKKDTEAFF.

The chain couples TRBV5-1 to TRBJ1-4, with D uncertain. This CDR3 has 16 amino acids. Trimming removed 1 base from V and 0 bases from J, with 10 bases in between. The germline V gene encodes CDR1 SGHRS and CDR2 YFSETQ. The CDR3 DNA is TGCGCCAGCAGCTTGAGCAGGCCCGCAACTAATGAAAAACTGTTTTTT. Encoded protein: CASSLSRPATNEKLFF.

The chain joins TRBV5-1 to TRBJ2-3; D not resolved. Trimming cost V 1 base and J 6 bases, with 9 bases left between them. This CDR3 has 13 amino acids. From germline, CDR1 is SGHRS and CDR2 YFSETQ. The CDR3 DNA follows: TGCGCCAGCAGCTTGAATTCCGGGGATACGCAGTATTTT. Protein: CASSLNSGDTQYF.